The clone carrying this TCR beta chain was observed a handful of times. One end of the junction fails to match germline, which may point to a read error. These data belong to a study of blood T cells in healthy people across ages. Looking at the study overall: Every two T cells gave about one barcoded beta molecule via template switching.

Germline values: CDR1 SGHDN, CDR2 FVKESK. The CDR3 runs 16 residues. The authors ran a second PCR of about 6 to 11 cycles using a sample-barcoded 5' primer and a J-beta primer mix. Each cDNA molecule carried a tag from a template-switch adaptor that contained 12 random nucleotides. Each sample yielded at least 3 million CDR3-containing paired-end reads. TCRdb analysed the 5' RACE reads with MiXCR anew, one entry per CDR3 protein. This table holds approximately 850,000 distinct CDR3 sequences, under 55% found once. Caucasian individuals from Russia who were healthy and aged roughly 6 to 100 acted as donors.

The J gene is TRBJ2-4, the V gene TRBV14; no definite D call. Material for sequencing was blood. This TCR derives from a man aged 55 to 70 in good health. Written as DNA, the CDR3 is TGTGGCAGCAGCCAAGAATGGGAAAGAGGCAAAAACATTCAGTACTTC. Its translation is CGSSQEWERGKNIQYF. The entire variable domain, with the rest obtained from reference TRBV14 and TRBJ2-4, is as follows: EAGVTQFPSHSVIEKGQTVTLRCDPISGHDNLYWYRRVMGKEIKFLLHFVKESKQDESGMPNNRFLAERTGGTYSTLKVQPAELEDSGVYFCGSSQEWERGKNIQYFGAGTRLSVL.